Below, 27 T cell receptor beta chains from the same sample are listed, as sequenced in a study of CD8 T cells in Susac syndrome. After extraction with the RNeasy kit, about 0.45 to 1 ug of the RNA was reverse transcribed using random hexamers. MiXCR was run by TCRdb on the immunoSEQ multiplex PCR reads, yielding one entry per CDR3 protein. Of approximately 100,000 distinct CDR3 sequences in the sample, nearly 95% were seen once. Specimen: CD4+ T cells from PBMCs. The receptors stem from a human donor in good health.

This chain connects TRBV5-1 to TRBJ2-7; possibly TRBD1 for D (5 bases). Per the germline V gene, CDR1 is SGHRS and CDR2 is YFSETQ. The CDR3 runs to 11 residues. The V and J ends lost 4 bases and 7 bases respectively, with 9 bases between them. In DNA, the CDR3 is TGCGCCAGCAGCGGGGCTCGGGAGCAGTACTTC. Its protein is CASSGAREQYF.

The chain uses TRBV29-1 and TRBJ1-2, with TRBD1 as a possible D gene (5 bases). The length of the CDR3 is 13 residues. Looked up from germline, CDR1 is SQVTM and CDR2 is ANQGSEA. V lost 6 bases, J lost 1 base, and 12 bases lay in between. DNA of the CDR3: TGCAGCGTAGGGGCTGACTTTAACTATGGCTACACCTTC. Protein: CSVGADFNYGYTF. Together with reference TRBV29-1 and TRBJ1-2, the CDR3 gives the full variable domain: SAVISQKPSRDICQRGTSLTIQCQVDSQVTMMFWYRQQPGQSLTLIATANQGSEATYESGFVIDKFPISRPNLTFSTLTVSNMSPEDSSIYLCSVGADFNYGYTFGSGTRLTVV.

This clonotype was counted a few times. The V and J genes are TRBV4-1 and TRBJ1-1; D perhaps matches TRBD1 (5 bases). Germline CDR1 and CDR2: MGHRA and YSYEKL. The CDR3 runs to 15 residues. The V gene lost 0 bases and the J gene lost 5 bases, with 13 bases spanning the gap. CDR3 nucleotides: TGCGCCAGCAGCCAAGATTTTGCAGGGAGGACTGAAGCTTTCTTT. It yields the protein CASSQDFAGRTEAFF.

V and J are TRBV12-3 or TRBV12-4 and TRBJ2-5; a possible D gene is TRBD1 (6 bases). This CDR3 is built from 14 residues. Trimming cost V 5 bases and J 1 base, with 11 bases left between them. The CDR3 loop is CASSLNRVQETQYF. CDR3 nucleotide sequence: TGTGCCAGCAGTCTAAACAGGGTCCAAGAGACCCAGTACTTC.

The chain uses TRBV21-1 and TRBJ2-3; the DNA was not used to check the table's D call, TRBD1. TRBV21-1 is noted as a pseudogene. CDR3 size: 17 residues. The CDR3 loop is CASSKEPPGGRTDTQYF. In DNA form, the CDR3 reads TGTGCCAGCAGCAAAGAACCCCCAGGGGGCCGCACAGATACGCAGTATTTT.

V usage is TRBV7-2 and J usage is TRBJ2-7; D tentatively fits TRBD1 or TRBD2 (5 bases each). Trimming left V 5 bases short and J 8 bases short, with 19 bases between. The germline V gene has CDR1 SGHTA and CDR2 FQGNSA. The CDR3 has 14 residues. This CDR3 reads CASSPGPTLRQQYF. The CDR3 DNA is TGTGCCAGCAGCCCGGGACCCACCCTACGGCAGCAGTACTTC. Supplemented by reference TRBV7-2 and TRBJ2-7, the full variable domain reads GAGVSQSPSNKVTEKGKDVELRCDPISGHTALYWYRQSLGQGLEFLIYFQGNSAPDKSGLPSDRFSAERTGGSVSTLTIQRTQQEDSAVYLCASSPGPTLRQQYFGPGTRLTVT.

This sequence joins TRBV29-1 and TRBJ2-2, with D uncertain. The CDR3 has 13 amino acids. Germline V gene sequence: CDR1 SQVTM, CDR2 ANQGSEA. The germline V and J ends were trimmed by 4 bases and 1 base, with 7 bases remaining between them. Here the CDR3 DNA reads TGCAGCGTTGCACAGAGGAACACCGGGGAGCTGTTTTTT. It yields the protein CSVAQRNTGELFF.

The count of this clonotype is one. The chain is built from TRBV29-1 and TRBJ2-1, with 8 bases lining up with TRBD1. V lost 6 bases, J lost 5 bases, and 12 bases stayed unmatched. This CDR3 has 15 residues. Germline V gives CDR1 SQVTM, CDR2 ANQGSEA. The CDR3 loop is CSVSRGTGGNNEQFF. The CDR3, as DNA: TGCAGCGTCTCCCGTGGGACAGGAGGGAACAATGAGCAGTTCTTC.

Concerning this clonotype itself: The junction shows a germline mismatch at one end, possibly a read error. V usage is TRBV5-1 and J usage is TRBJ2-2; perhaps TRBD1 as D (5 bases). Germline V lookup: CDR1 SGHRS, CDR2 YFSETQ. The CDR3 loop spans 14 amino acids. Here the CDR3 reads CACSLDLGAGELFF. CDR3 DNA: TGCGCCTGCAGCTTAGACCTAGGGGCCGGGGAGCTGTTTTTT. The full variable domain, rest sourced from reference TRBV5-1 and TRBJ2-2, is KAGVTQTPRYLIKTRGQQVTLSCSPISGHRSVSWYQQTPGQGLQFLFEYFSETQRNKGNFPGRFSGRQFSNSRSEMNVSTLELGDSALYLCACSLDLGAGELFFGEGSRLTVL.

V is TRBV4-3 and J is TRBJ1-1; D uncertain. Trimming shortened V by 0 bases and J by 6 bases, and 8 bases separated the two germline ends. Germline values: CDR1 LGHNA, CDR2 YSLEER. The CDR3 loop spans 13 amino acids. The CDR3 sequence is CASSQDPRSEAFF. DNA for the CDR3: TGCGCCAGCAGCCAAGACCCCCGTTCTGAAGCTTTCTTT.

The chain joins TRBV19 to TRBJ1-3; D gene unclear. CDR3 size: 13 residues. The V gene lost 9 bases and the J gene lost 0 bases, with 9 bases spanning the gap. The germline CDR1 and CDR2 sequences are LNHDA and SQIVND (reference sequence). The CDR3 here is CASGRSSGNTIYF. In DNA form, the CDR3 reads TGTGCCAGCGGACGGTCCTCTGGAAACACCATATATTTT.

The chain uses TRBV5-6 and TRBJ2-2; 7 nucleotides line up with TRBD1. Germline V CDR1 and CDR2: SGHDT, YYEEEE. The CDR3 length is 16 residues. Trimming removed 1 base from V and 7 bases from J; junction bases left unmatched: 10. CDR3 sequence reads: CASSLLQGVLVGELFF. CDR3 nucleotides: TGTGCCAGCAGCTTGTTGCAGGGGGTGTTGGTCGGGGAGCTGTTTTTT.

This chain links TRBV7-2 with TRBJ2-3; 10 nucleotides match TRBD2. V trimming: 5 bases; J trimming: 6 bases; junction bases outside the gene matches: 8. Germline V lookup: CDR1 SGHTA, CDR2 FQGNSA. The CDR3 sequence is 15 residues long. The CDR3 here is CASSASGGGGDTQYF. As DNA, the CDR3 is TGTGCCAGCAGCGCTAGCGGGGGTGGAGGTGATACGCAGTATTTT.

The chain recombines TRBV19 with TRBJ1-2; D is unresolved. This CDR3 region has 20 residues. V lost 3 bases to trimming and J lost 3 bases, with 29 bases between them. Germline CDR1 and CDR2: LNHDA and SQIVND (reference sequence). CDR3 DNA: TGTGCCAGTAGTATCCCTAACTTTACTAAGAGAATCAACCATCACTATGGCTACACCTTC. Translation: CASSIPNFTKRINHHYGYTF. The full variable domain, its missing parts supplied by reference TRBV19 and TRBJ1-2, is DGGITQSPKYLFRKEGQNVTLSCEQNLNHDAMYWYRQDPGQGLRLIYYSQIVNDFQKGDIAEGYSVSREKKESFPLTVTSAQKNPTAFYLCASSIPNFTKRINHHYGYTFGSGTRLTVV.

The chain uses TRBV7-2 and TRBJ2-3; D is undetermined. Trimming removed 2 bases at V and 2 bases at J, with 14 bases between. Germline values: CDR1 SGHTA, CDR2 FQGNSA. This CDR3 region has 16 residues. CDR3 bases: TGTGCCAGCAGCTTACTCGTAACCATCTCCACAGATACGCAGTATTTT. The encoded protein is CASSLLVTISTDTQYF. Filled out from reference TRBV7-2 and TRBJ2-3, the complete variable domain reads GAGVSQSPSNKVTEKGKDVELRCDPISGHTALYWYRQSLGQGLEFLIYFQGNSAPDKSGLPSDRFSAERTGGSVSTLTIQRTQQEDSAVYLCASSLLVTISTDTQYFGPGTRLTVL.

This sequence joins TRBV15 and TRBJ1-6; D may be TRBD1 (6 bases). V was clipped by 8 bases and J by 11 bases, with 25 bases between them. Looked up from germline, CDR1 is LNHNV and CDR2 is YYDKDF (reference sequence). This CDR3 is 16 amino acids long. CDR3 nucleotide sequence: TGTGCCACCGCACAATCGGGGACACCTAGCAAGACACCCCTCCACTTT. Translating it yields CATAQSGTPSKTPLHF.

The V and J genes are TRBV2 and TRBJ2-6, with D perhaps matching TRBD2 (5 bases). This CDR3 is 16 amino acids long. The V gene's germline CDR1 is SNHLY and CDR2 FYNNEI. Trimming stripped 0 bases from V and 4 bases from J, with 10 bases between. In DNA form, the CDR3 reads TGTGCCAGCAGTGAAGCGCGGACTGCCGGGGCCAACGTCCTGACTTTC. Translation: CASSEARTAGANVLTF.

This clonotype was recorded only once. The chain combines TRBV5-1 with TRBJ2-7; perhaps TRBD2 as D (5 bases). With 4 bases removed from V and 2 bases from J, the gap between germline ends came to 13 bases. This CDR3 has 14 residues. CDR1 is SGHRS and CDR2 is YFSETQ in the germline V gene. The CDR3 DNA is TGCGCCAGCAGCCCGGATGGAGGAGCCTACGAGCAGTACTTC. Translation: CASSPDGGAYEQYF.

CDR3 DNA: TGCGCCAGCAGCTCCTCACGGGAGGGTTCCTACAATGAGCAGTTCTTC. Translated: CASSSSREGSYNEQFF. V is TRBV5-1 and J is TRBJ2-1; the match to TRBD2 covers 8 bases. Losses at the gene ends were 3 bases for V and 1 base for J; bases not matched to a gene: 6. The CDR3 runs to 16 residues. Germline V gives CDR1 SGHRS, CDR2 YFSETQ. Full variable domain (remainder filled in from reference TRBV5-1 and TRBJ2-1): KAGVTQTPRYLIKTRGQQVTLSCSPISGHRSVSWYQQTPGQGLQFLFEYFSETQRNKGNFPGRFSGRQFSNSRSEMNVSTLELGDSALYLCASSSSREGSYNEQFFGPGTRLTVL.

V is TRBV7-9 and J is TRBJ2-3; D not resolved. CDR1 and CDR2 (germline): SEHNR, FQNEAQ (reference sequence). The V and J ends lost 2 bases and 8 bases respectively, with 20 bases between them. There are 16 residues in the CDR3. The CDR3 sequence is CASSLHDLFPPPTQYF. DNA of the CDR3: TGTGCCAGCAGCTTACATGACCTCTTCCCTCCCCCTACGCAGTATTTT.

The chain links TRBV5-6 to TRBJ1-5; TRBD1 matches at 9 bases. From germline, CDR1 is SGHDT and CDR2 YYEEEE. This CDR3 is 15 amino acids long. V was clipped by 4 bases and J by 1 base; unmatched bases: 3. The CDR3 region has the DNA TGTGCCAGCAGCCACAGGGGGCAAAGCAATCAGCCCCAGCATTTT. Translated, it gives CASSHRGQSNQPQHF.

The chain employs TRBV25-1 and TRBJ2-1; D not resolved. CDR3 size: 11 residues. Trimming shortened V by 7 bases and J by 10 bases, and 11 bases separated the two germline ends. Per the germline V gene, CDR1 is MGHDK and CDR2 is SYGVNS. This CDR3 reads CASTGAREQFF. The CDR3, as DNA: TGTGCCAGCACTGGCGCCCGGGAGCAGTTCTTC.

This chain connects TRBV12-3 or TRBV12-4 to TRBJ2-1; 9 positions match TRBD1. The ends lost 7 bases at V and 2 bases at J; junction bases unmatched: 6. The CDR3 consists of 15 residues. The CDR3 sequence: CASIPGQGTYNEQFF. The CDR3 DNA is TGTGCCAGCATCCCGGGACAGGGCACCTACAATGAGCAGTTCTTC.

This chain joins TRBV7-2 and TRBJ1-6; D may be TRBD1 (6 bases). Trimming stripped 8 bases from V and 10 bases from J, with 12 bases between. Germline V gives CDR1 SGHTA, CDR2 FQGNSA. The CDR3 has 12 residues. CDR3 nucleotides: TGTGCCAGCGCCCCGGGGGCGTCACCCCTCCACTTT. Amino acids: CASAPGASPLHF.

The J gene is TRBJ2-7, the V gene TRBV9; D might be TRBD1 (6 bases). Per the germline V gene, CDR1 is SGDLS and CDR2 is YYNGEE. This CDR3 is 15 amino acids long. Deletions cut 3 bases from V and 3 bases from J, with 16 bases between. Here the CDR3 reads CASSESPTQGYEQYF. DNA of the CDR3: TGTGCCAGCAGCGAAAGCCCGACACAGGGCTACGAGCAGTACTTC.

This chain's CDR3 is CASSPGQGDLNTEAFF. Here the CDR3 DNA reads TGTGCCAGCAGCCCCGGACAGGGAGACCTGAACACTGAAGCTTTCTTT. The chain employs TRBV7-2 and TRBJ1-1; 8 nucleotides agree with TRBD1. V was pared by 5 bases and J by 0 bases, with 8 bases of the junction left unmatched. Germline V gene data show CDR1 as SGHTA and CDR2 as FQGNSA. This CDR3 region has 16 residues.

This chain joins TRBV2 and TRBJ2-1; D remains ambiguous. CDR1 and CDR2 from the germline V gene are SNHLY and FYNNEI. The V end was cut by 8 bases, the J end by 7 bases, with 12 bases between. This CDR3 region has 12 residues. The CDR3 loop reads CASEIPGNEQFF. CDR3 sequence (DNA): TGTGCCAGCGAAATTCCCGGGAATGAGCAGTTCTTC.